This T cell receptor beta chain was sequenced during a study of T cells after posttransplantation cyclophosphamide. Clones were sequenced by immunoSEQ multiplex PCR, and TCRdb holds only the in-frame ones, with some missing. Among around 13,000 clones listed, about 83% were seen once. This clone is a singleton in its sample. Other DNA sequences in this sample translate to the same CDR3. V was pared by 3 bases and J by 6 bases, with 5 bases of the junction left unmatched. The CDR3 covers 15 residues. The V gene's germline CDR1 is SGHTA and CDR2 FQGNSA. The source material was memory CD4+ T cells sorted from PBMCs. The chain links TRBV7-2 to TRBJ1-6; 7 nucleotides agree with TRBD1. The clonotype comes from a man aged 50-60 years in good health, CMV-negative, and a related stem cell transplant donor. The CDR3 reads CASSFGTVVNSPLHF. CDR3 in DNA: TGTGCCAGCAGCTTTGGGACAGTGGTTAATTCACCCCTCCACTTT.